The present T cell receptor beta chain was sequenced within a study of tumor-infiltrating lymphocytes in localized non-small cell lung cancer. This CDR3 region has 13 residues. Per the germline V gene, CDR1 is SQVTM and CDR2 is ANQGSEA. Trimming removed 4 bases at V and 0 bases at J, with 7 bases between. TCRdb's copy holds only in-frame clones and misses some; the assay was immunoSEQ multiplex PCR. The data contain 10,000 to 15,000 clones, 75% to 90% of them seen just once; the ten biggest clones take up 10% to 15%. Study observations and caveats: IM1 and IM2 tumors showed no difference in T-cell fraction. Higher tumor T cell infiltration than in uninvolved lung was supported by TCRbeta sequencing.

Details on this clone: As yet, its antigen is unknown.

This clonotype was obtained from a human donor with non-small cell lung cancer. Sequenced input: lung tumor tissue. J is TRBJ1-3 and V is TRBV29-1; possibly TRBD1 for D (5 bases). CDR3 amino acids: CSVARDSGNTIYF. Here the CDR3 DNA reads TGCAGCGTTGCCAGGGACTCTGGAAACACCATATATTTT.